A selection of T cell receptor beta chains follows, all from one sample in a study of blood T cell repertoires in COVID-19. The protocol was immunoSEQ multiplex PCR, while the TCRdb copy is restricted to in-frame clones and leaves out a portion. The sample gives 140,000 to 150,000 clones, over 70% of which show up once; about 6.5% is in the top ten. Sequencing was performed on peripheral blood. These receptors all stem from a man older than 75 with acute or convalescent COVID-19. The CDR3 runs from the conserved cysteine through the conserved F or W. The D gene is left open where the match is weak. Clone sizes are given selectively: once, few, many, or a class where the clone is expanded.

D gene	clone size	V gene	J gene	CDR3 DNA	CDR3 protein
-	-	TRBV28	TRBJ1-1	TGTGCCAGCAGTATCGGGACTTGGGAAACTGAAGCTTTCTTT	CASSIGTWETEAFF
-	-	TRBV5-1	TRBJ1-5	TGCGCCAGCAGCCCCACGGGACAAGCCAATCAGCCCCAGCATTTT	CASSPTGQANQPQHF
-	-	TRBV5-1	TRBJ1-2	TGCGCCAGCAGACCTACAGACTATGGCTACACCTTC	CASRPTDYGYTF
-	-	TRBV5-8	TRBJ1-2	TGTGCCAGCAGCTTGGCCGCAGGGTGGGGCTATGGCTACACCTTC	CASSLAAGWGYGYTF
-	few	TRBV11-2	TRBJ2-3	TGTGCCAGCAGCTTCCGGGGAGATACGCAGTATTTT	CASSFRGDTQYF
TRBD1	-	TRBV18	TRBJ1-2	TGTGCCAGCCAGAATCGATTGGACAGGGGGAGCGGATACACCTTC	CASQNRLDRGSGYTF
TRBD1	-	TRBV11-2	TRBJ2-5	TGTGCCAGCAGCTCACAGGGGGGTAAAGAGACCCAGTACTTC	CASSSQGGKETQYF
-	few	TRBV6-5	TRBJ2-5	TGTGCCAGCAGGCCCAGGCTGGTACAAGAGACCCAGTACTTC	CASRPRLVQETQYF
TRBD1	-	TRBV6-5	TRBJ2-2	TGTGCCAGCAGTAACCGGGACAGGCCCATCGGGGAGCTGTTTTTT	CASSNRDRPIGELFF
TRBD2	-	TRBV10-3	TRBJ2-1	TGTGCCATCAGGGGGTGGGGAGCGGGGGATGAGAATGAGCAGTTCTTC	CAIRGWGAGDENEQFF
-	-	TRBV28	TRBJ1-2	TGTGCCAGCAGCCTGAGAACTTTGAACCAAGCCTCGAGGGGCTACACCTTC	CASSLRTLNQASRGYTF
-	few	TRBV5-4	TRBJ1-1	TGTGCCAGCAGCACTTTTAACACTGAAGCTTTCTTT	CASSTFNTEAFF
-	-	TRBV5-1	TRBJ2-1	TGCGCCAGCAGCTTGGGTGTGGGGTTAGCGGCATCTGGTGAGCAGTTCTTC	CASSLGVGLAASGEQFF
TRBD1	-	TRBV28	TRBJ1-4	TGTGCCAGCAGTTCACCGGGACAGGTCGAAAAACTGTTTTTT	CASSSPGQVEKLFF
-	-	TRBV6-1	TRBJ1-5	TGTGCCAGCAGTGAATTGGGGGGTTCTAGCAATCAGCCCCAGCATTTT	CASSELGGSSNQPQHF
-	-	TRBV11-2	TRBJ2-7	TGTGCCAGCAGCCCGGGAGAAGCCGATCGGTACGAGCAGTACTTC	CASSPGEADRYEQYF
-	-	TRBV11-3	TRBJ2-5	TGTGCCAGCAGCTTAGGCATTCGGGGAACCCAGTACTTC	CASSLGIRGTQYF
-	-	TRBV29-1	TRBJ1-3	TGCAGCGTTGGTATGAGTTCCCCTGGAAACACCATATATTTT	CSVGMSSPGNTIYF
TRBD1	-	TRBV19	TRBJ1-6	TGTGCCAGCAGTATTGGGACAGGGGATTCACCCCTCCACTTT	CASSIGTGDSPLHF
-	-	TRBV18	TRBJ1-6	TGTGCCAGCTCACCCGCGGGGGCAGGTAATTCACCCCTCCACTTT	CASSPAGAGNSPLHF
-	-	TRBV5-6	TRBJ2-5	TGTGCCAGCAGCCGCCTGATCGGAGGGCAAGAGACCCAGTACTTC	CASSRLIGGQETQYF
-	-	TRBV6-5	TRBJ2-6	TGTGCCAGCAGCCGGGGCTCTGGGGCCAACGTCCTGACTTTC	CASSRGSGANVLTF
TRBD1	-	TRBV10-1	TRBJ1-5	TGCGCCAGCAGTGAGTTCTCAAAGGGGACAGACCTCCATAGCAATCAGCCCCAGCATTTT	CASSEFSKGTDLHSNQPQHF
-	once	TRBV2	TRBJ2-3	TGTGCCAGCAGTGTGGGGCCTGGCACAGATACGCAGTATTTT	CASSVGPGTDTQYF
-	-	TRBV5-1	TRBJ2-7	TGCGCCAGCAGCTTCGACTGGATGTACGAGCAGTACTTC	CASSFDWMYEQYF
-	-	TRBV7-2	TRBJ1-2	TGTGCCAGCAGCTTAGAGGGGGGGTATGGCTACACCTTC	CASSLEGGYGYTF
TRBD2	few	TRBV4-1	TRBJ2-7	TGCGCCAGCAGCCTCCCGGGACTAGGCTCCGAGCAGTACTTC	CASSLPGLGSEQYF
TRBD1	-	TRBV5-1	TRBJ2-5	TGCGCCAGCAGCTTGACACAGGGGGTCGAGACCCAGTACTTC	CASSLTQGVETQYF
TRBD1	-	TRBV25-1	TRBJ2-3	TGTGCCAGCAGTGATCCTAGACAGGGGGAGGCAGATACGCAGTATTTT	CASSDPRQGEADTQYF
TRBD1	-	TRBV9	TRBJ1-6	TGTGCCAGCAAATATGGGACAGATAATTCACCCCTCCACTTT	CASKYGTDNSPLHF
-	-	TRBV18	TRBJ1-5	TGTGCCAGCTCCGCGGTGGATCAGCCCCAGCATTTT	CASSAVDQPQHF
-	-	TRBV10-3	TRBJ2-2	TGTGCCATCCGGGGGATTACCGGGGAGCTGTTTTTT	CAIRGITGELFF
-	-	TRBV18	TRBJ2-1	TGTGCCAGCTCACCGGCGAGACAGAGCTACAATGAGCAGTTCTTC	CASSPARQSYNEQFF
-	-	TRBV7-2	TRBJ2-1	TGTGCCAGCAGCTTAAACTACTACAATGAGCAGTTCTTC	CASSLNYYNEQFF
-	-	TRBV7-2	TRBJ1-6	TGTGCCAGCAGCTCCTCTACTCCCCGGAGGGTATCCACCCTCCACTTT	CASSSSTPRRVSTLHF
-	-	TRBV5-1	TRBJ1-5	TGCGCCAGCAGCTTGGAGGGGGGGTCGAGCAATCAGCCCCAGCATTTT	CASSLEGGSSNQPQHF
TRBD1	once	TRBV27	TRBJ1-2	TGTGCCAGCAGTTTGGGGAAGGGGGCCTATGGCTACACCTTC	CASSLGKGAYGYTF
TRBD2	-	TRBV30	TRBJ2-1	TGTGCCTGGGTTAGCGGGGTCGGCTATGGTGAGCAGTTCTTC	CAWVSGVGYGEQFF
TRBD2	-	TRBV6-6	TRBJ2-1	TGTGCCATTCATACTAGCGGGGAGTACAATGAGCAGTTCTTC	CAIHTSGEYNEQFF
TRBD2	-	TRBV5-1	TRBJ2-7	TGCGCCAGCAGTCTCCAACCATTTGGGGGAGGGCCACAGCAAGAGCAGTACTTC	CASSLQPFGGGPQQEQYF
-	-	TRBV19	TRBJ2-1	TGTGCCAGTAGTACAGCGTACAATGAGCAGTTCTTC	CASSTAYNEQFF
TRBD1	-	TRBV5-1	TRBJ1-3	TGCGCCAGCAGCGGGGACAGGGCTGGAAACACCATATATTTT	CASSGDRAGNTIYF
TRBD1	-	TRBV6-5	TRBJ2-5	TGTGCCAGCAGTTCCCCGGGACAGGCCCAAGAGACCCAGTACTTC	CASSSPGQAQETQYF
-	few	TRBV7-2	TRBJ2-5	TGTGCCAGCAGCTTAGTTGGGAGGCCAGAGCAAGAGACCCAGTACTTC	CASSLVGRPEQETQYF
TRBD2	-	TRBV4-1	TRBJ2-1	TGCGCCAGCAGCCATCAGAGCGGGAGTAACTACAATGAGCAGTTCTTC	CASSHQSGSNYNEQFF
-	-	TRBV29-1	TRBJ1-3	TGCAGCGTTGTAACTGGAAACACCATATATTTT	CSVVTGNTIYF
-	-	TRBV28	TRBJ1-1	TGTGCCAGCAGTTTCCCCAGGGGACATCTGAACACTGAAGCTTTCTTT	CASSFPRGHLNTEAFF
TRBD2	-	TRBV9	TRBJ2-5	TGTGCCAGCAGCGTGGGCTCTAGCGGGAGAGAGACCCAGTACTTC	CASSVGSSGRETQYF
TRBD1	-	TRBV7-2	TRBJ1-6	TGTGCCAGCAGCTTAGCCGCCGGGACAGTGTATAATTCACCCCTCCACTTT	CASSLAAGTVYNSPLHF
-	-	TRBV9	TRBJ2-1	TGTGCCAGCAGCGTAGCTACTACAGGTGCCTACAATGAGCAGTTCTTC	CASSVATTGAYNEQFF
TRBD1	-	TRBV5-1	TRBJ2-5	TGCGCCAGCAGCTTGGGGACAGGGAGATATCAAGAGACCCAGTACTTC	CASSLGTGRYQETQYF
-	-	TRBV5-1	TRBJ2-2	TGCGCCAGCAAAGAAGAGCCCACCGGGGAGCTGTTTTTT	CASKEEPTGELFF
TRBD1	-	TRBV5-1	TRBJ1-1	TGCGCCAGCAGCACCCGACAGGGGAACACTGAAGCTTTCTTT	CASSTRQGNTEAFF
-	-	TRBV4-2	TRBJ1-3	TGTGCCAGCAGCGCTCGGACTGTGCGGAGAAACACCATATATTTT	CASSARTVRRNTIYF
TRBD1	-	TRBV5-1	TRBJ2-1	TGCGCCAGCAGCTTGACAGGGGAGTCCTACAATGAGCAGTTCTTC	CASSLTGESYNEQFF
TRBD1	once	TRBV13	TRBJ1-2	TGTGCCAGCAGGACGGGGACAGGGTTGGGCTACACCTTC	CASRTGTGLGYTF